Each of the 29 T cell receptor beta chains below was sequenced from the same sample in a study of T cells in localized non-small cell lung cancer. Sequenced by immunoSEQ multiplex PCR; TCRdb stores in-frame clones only, minus some. This sample has approximately 2,000 clones, with around 24% found just once. The sample was lung tumor tissue, taken before any cancer treatment. The receptors derive from a female donor of 60 years or more with stage I lung adenocarcinoma.

The chain joins TRBV19 to TRBJ2-1, with D perhaps matching TRBD1 (6 bases). The V end lost 6 bases, the J end lost 9 bases, and 24 bases lay between the germline ends. CDR3 length equals 16 residues. The germline CDR1 and CDR2 sequences are LNHDA and SQIVND (reference sequence). CDR3 bases: TGTGCCAGTAGACCCCCAGGGGCAGGGGAGAAGATTGAGCAGTTCTTC. Amino acid sequence: CASRPPGAGEKIEQFF. Full variable domain (remainder filled in from reference TRBV19 and TRBJ2-1): DGGITQSPKYLFRKEGQNVTLSCEQNLNHDAMYWYRQDPGQGLRLIYYSQIVNDFQKGDIAEGYSVSREKKESFPLTVTSAQKNPTAFYLCASRPPGAGEKIEQFFGPGTRLTVL.

The sample holds a few counts of this clone. This chain joins TRBV9 and TRBJ2-2; no reliable D call. The CDR3 length is 16 residues. Germline-derived CDR1 and CDR2 are SGDLS and YYNGEE. V gave up 2 bases and J gave up 1 base, with 12 bases separating them. The CDR3 here is CASSVGTVGNTGELFF. DNA for the CDR3: TGTGCCAGCAGCGTTGGTACAGTGGGGAACACCGGGGAGCTGTTTTTT.

V is TRBV6-8 and J is TRBJ2-3; 16 bases match TRBD2. Germline V CDR1 and CDR2: MNHGY, SAAAGT. This CDR3 contains 16 residues. The J segment lost 1 base and the V segment lost 10 bases, leaving 5 bases of the junction unmatched. CDR3 sequence reads: CATGLAGGRGTDTQYF. In nucleotides, the CDR3 is TGTGCCACGGGACTAGCGGGAGGGCGAGGCACAGATACGCAGTATTTT.

The chain is built from TRBV19 and TRBJ1-2; 10 bases agree with TRBD1. The CDR3 is 12 residues long. Germline values: CDR1 LNHDA, CDR2 SQIVND (reference sequence). The trim removed 5 bases at V and 14 bases at J, leaving 8 bases unmatched. CDR3 region: CASSHRQGAGTF. For the CDR3, the DNA is TGTGCCAGTAGTCATAGACAGGGGGCAGGGACCTTC.

This clone is judged medium-sized. The chain joins TRBV11-3 to TRBJ2-5; D gene ambiguous. Trimming took 4 bases from V and 3 from J, leaving 18 bases between them. Germline V CDR1 and CDR2: SGHNT, YENEEA. The CDR3 loop spans 16 amino acids. In DNA form, the CDR3 reads TGTGCCAGCAGCTCCGCCCCAGGCATTGGTGAAGAGACCCAGTACTTC. Its protein product is CASSSAPGIGEETQYF.

This clone was seen more than once but under ten times. This sequence joins TRBV4-1 and TRBJ2-1; unclear D gene. Germline assignment: CDR1 MGHRA and CDR2 YSYEKL. Trimming took off 2 bases at V and 0 bases at J, with 14 bases between the two ends. The CDR3 spans 17 residues. The CDR3 loop reads CASSQPDEPPSYNEQFF. DNA for the CDR3: TGCGCCAGCAGCCAACCCGATGAGCCCCCCTCCTACAATGAGCAGTTCTTC.

In its sample, this clone was seen a few times. This chain links TRBV6-8 with TRBJ1-2; possibly TRBD1 for D (5 bases). The ends were cut back, 6 bases at V and 0 bases at J, with 14 bases in the middle. This CDR3 contains 15 residues. The germline gives CDR1 MNHGY, CDR2 SAAAGT. The CDR3 DNA follows: TGTGCCAGCAGGGGCTCAGGGCGTTCTAACTATGGCTACACCTTC. Its protein product is CASRGSGRSNYGYTF.

This clone has only a few counts. The rearrangement uses TRBV11-3 and TRBJ1-1, with D tentatively TRBD1 (5 bases). The germline V and J ends were trimmed by 4 bases and 5 bases, with 20 bases remaining between them. Germline values: CDR1 SGHNT, CDR2 YENEEA. The CDR3 contains 16 residues. CDR3 residues: CASSSQGDGGWTEAFF. CDR3 in DNA: TGTGCCAGCAGCTCTCAAGGTGACGGGGGTTGGACTGAAGCTTTCTTT.

V usage is TRBV28 and J usage is TRBJ1-1, with a weak D call TRBD1 (5 bases). The CDR3 is 17 residues long. V shed 3 bases and J shed 4 bases, with 21 bases lying between them. Germline CDR1 MDHEN, CDR2 SYDVKM. CDR3 loop: CASSFAHWGARGTEAFF. DNA for the CDR3: TGTGCCAGCAGTTTCGCCCACTGGGGCGCGCGGGGCACTGAAGCTTTCTTT.

The chain joins TRBV19 to TRBJ2-1, with 7 bases that match TRBD2. J lost 6 bases, V lost 0 bases, and 5 bases had no gene match. CDR1 LNHDA and CDR2 SQIVND come from the germline V gene (reference sequence). This CDR3 comprises 15 residues. The CDR3 DNA is TGTGCCAGTAGTATAGATACGTCTAGCGGCAATGAGCAGTTCTTC. This translates into CASSIDTSSGNEQFF.

J is TRBJ1-2 and V is TRBV6-8; no definite D call. This CDR3 comprises 12 residues. V lost 5 bases, J lost 5 bases, and 9 bases lay in between. From germline, CDR1 is MNHGY and CDR2 SAAAGT. CDR3 sequence reads: CASSHGDYGYTF. Written as DNA, the CDR3 is TGTGCCAGCAGTCACGGGGATTATGGCTACACCTTC.

This clone is medium-sized within its sample. The chain joins TRBV11-3 to TRBJ1-4; tentative D call: TRBD1 (6 bases). Germline CDR1 SGHNT, CDR2 YENEEA. The CDR3 contains 16 residues. Trimming shortened V by 5 bases and J by 0 bases, and 13 bases separated the two germline ends. The CDR3: CASSPQAGATNEKLFF. CDR3 bases: TGTGCCAGCAGCCCCCAGGCAGGGGCAACTAATGAAAAACTGTTTTTT.

V usage is TRBV29-1 and J usage is TRBJ2-5; a weak D match, TRBD2 (5 bases). With 5 bases removed from V and 7 bases from J, the gap between germline ends came to 14 bases. Germline CDR1 and CDR2: SQVTM and ANQGSEA. The CDR3 loop spans 12 amino acids. CDR3 residues: CSVSEALVTQYF. For the CDR3, the DNA is TGCAGCGTTTCGGAGGCCTTAGTGACCCAGTACTTC.

This clone is classed as medium-sized. The rearrangement joins TRBV11-3 to TRBJ2-5; TRBD1 might be the D (6 bases). Germline loops: CDR1 SGHNT, CDR2 YENEEA. This CDR3 has 16 residues. The V and J ends lost 5 bases and 0 bases respectively, with 16 bases between them. The CDR3, as DNA: TGTGCCAGCAGCCTCGCTTTAGGGGGAGACCAAGAGACCCAGTACTTC. This translates into CASSLALGGDQETQYF.

By sample share, this clone is medium-sized (0.01 to 0.1%). V is TRBV6-8 and J is TRBJ1-2, with D maybe TRBD1 (5 bases). Trimming pared 6 bases from V and 2 bases from J, leaving 16 bases between. Germline values: CDR1 MNHGY, CDR2 SAAAGT. The CDR3 is made up of 15 amino acids. CDR3 bases: TGTGCCAGCAGCAGCGGAAGGGGAGCAAACTATGGCTACACCTTC. Amino acids: CASSSGRGANYGYTF.

There are a few counts of this clone. This chain joins TRBV6-8 and TRBJ2-2; perhaps D is TRBD1 or TRBD2 (5 bases each). Germline V CDR1 and CDR2: MNHGY, SAAAGT. The CDR3 covers 16 residues. Between the trimmed V and J ends, which lost 6 bases and 7 bases, there was a span of 21 bases. CDR3: CASRDERQGSIGELFF. The DNA for the CDR3 is TGTGCCAGCAGGGATGAGCGGCAGGGTAGCATCGGGGAGCTGTTTTTT.

V usage is TRBV29-1 and J usage is TRBJ1-5; weak D call: TRBD1 (6 bases). In germline, CDR1 is SQVTM, CDR2 ANQGSEA. Deletions cut 6 bases from V and 4 bases from J, with 10 bases between. CDR3 length: 12 amino acids. CDR3 nucleotide sequence: TGCAGCGTCCTCACAGGGAATCAGCCCCAGCATTTT. Translated, it gives CSVLTGNQPQHF.

V is TRBV11-3 and J is TRBJ2-1, with 10 bases that match TRBD2. CDR1 and CDR2 from the germline V gene are SGHNT and YENEEA. The CDR3 consists of 16 residues. With 3 bases clipped from V and 7 bases from J, the junction kept 9 bases outside the gene matches. This CDR3 reads CASSLAKREGGNEQFF. The CDR3 bases are TGTGCCAGCAGCTTGGCCAAGCGGGAGGGGGGAAATGAGCAGTTCTTC.

V and J are TRBV4-1 and TRBJ2-7; no reliable D call. Per germline, CDR1 MGHRA and CDR2 YSYEKL. The CDR3 totals 15 residues. V lost 2 bases and J 5 bases, leaving 16 bases between the germline ends. This CDR3 is CASSQLYGSGNEQYF. DNA of the CDR3: TGCGCCAGCAGCCAACTGTATGGCTCTGGGAACGAGCAGTACTTC.

This clone was counted only a few times. V and J are TRBV11-3 and TRBJ2-7, with D unclear. Looked up from germline, CDR1 is SGHNT and CDR2 is YENEEA. The germline V and J ends were trimmed by 5 bases and 7 bases, with 18 bases remaining between them. The CDR3 has 14 amino acids. The CDR3 coding sequence is TGTGCCAGCAGCCCCGGGCCAACGACGCAGGAGCAGTACTTC. Amino acid sequence: CASSPGPTTQEQYF.

There are a few counts of this clone. This chain links TRBV10-3 with TRBJ2-7; maybe TRBD1 (5 bases). Germline V gives CDR1 ENHRY, CDR2 SYGVKD. This CDR3 has 12 residues. V dropped 3 bases and J dropped 5 bases, with 8 bases sitting between them. In DNA form, the CDR3 reads TGTGCCATCAGTGACCAGACAGACGAGCAGTACTTC. Translation: CAISDQTDEQYF.

The chain uses TRBV6-8 and TRBJ2-7; D uncertain. Germline V gene sequence: CDR1 MNHGY, CDR2 SAAAGT. V was clipped by 6 bases and J by 0 bases, with 9 bases between them. The CDR3 length is 13 residues. CDR3 sequence reads: CASRRQSSYEQYF. The DNA for the CDR3 is TGTGCCAGCAGACGACAAAGCTCCTACGAGCAGTACTTC.

This clone was seen only a few times. The chain employs TRBV27 and TRBJ1-6, with 8 positions matching TRBD1. From germline, CDR1 is MNHEY and CDR2 SMNVEV (reference sequence). V shed 5 bases and J 10 bases; nucleotides not matched to a gene: 13. This CDR3 is 16 amino acids long. CDR3 nucleotides: TGTGCCAGCAGTCTCTCGGCAGGGGGCTTTAGCTCACCCCTCCACTTT. It specifies CASSLSAGGFSSPLHF.

In its sample, this clone is large. The CDR3 sequence: CASSEGVNEKLFF. In DNA form, the CDR3 reads TGTGCCAGCAGCGAAGGAGTAAATGAAAAACTGTTTTTT. V is TRBV9 and J is TRBJ1-4; no clear D gene. Germline lookup yields CDR1 SGDLS and CDR2 YYNGEE. The CDR3 is 13 amino acids. The V end lost 3 bases, the J end lost 5 bases, and 8 bases lay between the germline ends.

This clone is termed medium-sized. The J gene is TRBJ2-7, the V gene TRBV11-3, with 10 positions matching TRBD2. Trimming at V came to 5 bases and at J to 2 bases, leaving 9 bases not matched to a gene. The CDR3 totals 16 residues. Germline V gene sequence: CDR1 SGHNT, CDR2 YENEEA. The CDR3 DNA reads TGTGCCAGCAGCCCAAGACTAGCGGGTTACCCCTACGAGCAGTACTTC. Translated: CASSPRLAGYPYEQYF.

A few counts support this clone. The chain combines TRBV6-8 with TRBJ1-2, with a weak D call TRBD1 (5 bases). Germline CDR1 and CDR2: MNHGY and SAAAGT. V was trimmed by 0 bases and J by 1 base, leaving 12 bases between them. The CDR3 has 16 amino acids. CDR3: CASSYSGPRDNYGYTF. The CDR3 DNA reads TGTGCCAGCAGTTACTCGGGACCCCGCGATAACTATGGCTACACCTTC.

The chain links TRBV10-2 to TRBJ2-1; 10 nucleotides match TRBD2. Germline V gene data show CDR1 as WSHSY and CDR2 as SAAADI. V shed 4 bases and J 9 bases; nucleotides not matched to a gene: 6. The CDR3 extends over 14 amino acids. CDR3 bases: TGCGCCAGCAGTGTAAGCGGGAGGGCCGGTGAGCAGTTCTTC. Translating it yields CASSVSGRAGEQFF.

There are a few counts of this clone. J is TRBJ2-7 and V is TRBV28; 10 nucleotides line up with TRBD2. Per the germline V gene, CDR1 is MDHEN and CDR2 is SYDVKM. Losses at the gene ends were 2 bases for V and 6 bases for J; bases not matched to a gene: 10. The CDR3 length is 16 residues. The CDR3 DNA reads as TGTGCCAGCAGTTTAGGGGTAGCGGGAGGCTTCGCCGAGCAGTACTTC. It translates to CASSLGVAGGFAEQYF.

V usage is TRBV28 and J usage is TRBJ2-2, with 12 bases that match TRBD2. The CDR3 loop spans 15 amino acids. With V trimmed by 7 bases and J by 5 bases, 5 bases remained unmatched. Germline assignment: CDR1 MDHEN and CDR2 SYDVKM. The CDR3 protein is CASMGLAGETGELFF. DNA for the CDR3: TGTGCCAGCATGGGACTAGCGGGTGAGACCGGGGAGCTGTTTTTT.